This TCR beta chain was obtained from a study of T cell responses to AZD1222 COVID-19 vaccine. Turning to the study itself: Analysis merged second doses at about 4 or about 12 weeks.

The CDR3 length is 12 residues. In germline, CDR1 is SQVTM, CDR2 ANQGSEA. V was shortened by 3 bases and J by 4 bases, with 9 bases between the two germline ends. Sequencing was performed with immunoSEQ multiplex PCR; in TCRdb, only in-frame clones are kept and a portion is missing. The table shows about 53,000 clones, with approximately 84% occurring only once. The chain joins TRBV29-1 to TRBJ1-2, with D uncertain. The TCR was taken from an adult in good health. Sequenced here: peripheral blood, sampled on day 0 of AZD1222 vaccination. Here the CDR3 DNA reads TGCAGCGTTGATGTCAGGACCTATGGCTACACCTTC. As protein: CSVDVRTYGYTF.